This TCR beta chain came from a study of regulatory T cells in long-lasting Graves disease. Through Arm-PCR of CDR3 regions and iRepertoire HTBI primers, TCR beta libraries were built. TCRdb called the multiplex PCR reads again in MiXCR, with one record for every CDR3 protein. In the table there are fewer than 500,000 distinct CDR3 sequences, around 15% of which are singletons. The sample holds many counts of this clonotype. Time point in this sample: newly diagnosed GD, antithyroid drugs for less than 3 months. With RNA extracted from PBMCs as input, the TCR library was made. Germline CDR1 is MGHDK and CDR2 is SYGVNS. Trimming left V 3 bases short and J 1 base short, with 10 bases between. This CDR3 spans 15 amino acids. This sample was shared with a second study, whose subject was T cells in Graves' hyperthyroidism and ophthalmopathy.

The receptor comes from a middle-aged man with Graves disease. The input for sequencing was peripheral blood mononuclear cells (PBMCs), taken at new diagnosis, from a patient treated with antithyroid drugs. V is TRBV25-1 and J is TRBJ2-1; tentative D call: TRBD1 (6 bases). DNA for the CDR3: TGTGCCAGCAGTGAGACAGGCCCTTCCTACAATGAGCAGTTCTTC. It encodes CASSETGPSYNEQFF.